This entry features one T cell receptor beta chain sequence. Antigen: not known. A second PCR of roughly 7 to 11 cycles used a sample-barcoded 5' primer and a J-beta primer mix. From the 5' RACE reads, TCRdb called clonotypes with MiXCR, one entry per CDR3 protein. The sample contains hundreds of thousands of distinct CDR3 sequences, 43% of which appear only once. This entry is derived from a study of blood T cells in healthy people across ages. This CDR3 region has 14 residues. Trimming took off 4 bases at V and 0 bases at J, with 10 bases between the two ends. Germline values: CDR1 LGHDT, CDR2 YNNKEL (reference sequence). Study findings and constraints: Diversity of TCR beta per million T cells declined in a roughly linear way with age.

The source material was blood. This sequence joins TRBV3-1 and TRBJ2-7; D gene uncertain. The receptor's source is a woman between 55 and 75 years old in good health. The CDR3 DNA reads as TGTGCCAGCAGCCGCCCCCCAAACTCCTACGAGCAGTACTTC. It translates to CASSRPPNSYEQYF.